The TCR beta chain under discussion was sequenced for a study of tumor and adjacent non-tumor tissue in lung cancer. A modified ARM-PCR protocol with three rounds of nested PCR amplified TCRbeta. MiXCR, run by TCRdb on the multiplex PCR reads, gives a single entry per CDR3 protein. The sample has about 200,000 distinct CDR3 sequences; about 71% are singletons. The V gene's germline CDR1 is KGHDR and CDR2 SFDVKD. CDR3 length: 12 residues. Remarks on this clonotype: Mismatch with germline at one junction end may stem from a read error.

The template was RNA from unsorted bulk tissue. Sequences were obtained from lung tumor tissue. This clonotype was sampled from a man aged 55 to 70 with non-small cell lung cancer. V gene TRBV24-1 combines with J gene TRBJ1-1; D gene ambiguous. CDR3 residues: CATSRSGAEAFF. The CDR3 DNA sequence: TGTGCCACCAGTAGATCCGGCGCTGAAGCCTTCTTT.